This T cell receptor (beta chain) derives from a study of blood T cell repertoires in COVID-19. Overall study: The United States, Italy and Spain were the sources of the acute and convalescent COVID-19 samples. T cells, B-cell-depleted T cells, or PBMCs provided the cDNA or gDNA that served as material.

Assay: immunoSEQ multiplex PCR; the TCRdb copy retains only in-frame clones and omits some. This table has about 210,000 clones, approximately 91% appearing once. This clone was seen at least ten times. The receptor was isolated from a man younger than 35 with active or convalescent COVID-19. Sequencing used peripheral blood.

The CDR3 is CASSVERNQPQHF. The CDR3 DNA sequence: TGTGCCAGCAGTGTTGAGAGAAATCAGCCCCAGCATTTT. The chain recombines TRBV2 with TRBJ1-5; D ambiguous. The V end lost 4 bases, the J end lost 4 bases, and 8 bases lay between the germline ends. Looked up from germline, CDR1 is SNHLY and CDR2 is FYNNEI. The CDR3 spans 13 residues.